This is a list of T cell receptor beta chains from one sample in a study of T cell changes during pregnancy in multiple sclerosis. TCRdb's table, derived via immunoSEQ multiplex PCR, lists solely in-frame clones and lacks some. The sample lists approximately 30,000 clones, about 90% occurring once. The source material was CD8+ T cells from peripheral blood mononuclear cells, sampled in the second trimester of pregnancy. These receptors originate from a female donor with multiple sclerosis, enrolled in a pregnancy study. Both conserved end residues are part of each CDR3. Each record gives: J gene, V gene, clone size, D gene, CDR3 protein, CDR3 DNA. A D gene is named only where the DNA matches it firmly. Clone size is not always given. Where it is, it says once, few, many or a class for expanded clones.

J gene: TRBJ1-1; V gene: TRBV19; clone size: NA; D gene: NA; CDR3 protein: CASSRENTEAFF; CDR3 DNA: TGTGCCAGTAGTCGGGAGAACACTGAAGCTTTCTTT
J gene: TRBJ2-7; V gene: TRBV7-6; clone size: few; D gene: NA; CDR3 protein: CASSLLTDSYEQYF; CDR3 DNA: TGTGCCAGCAGCTTATTGACAGACTCCTACGAGCAGTACTTC
J gene: TRBJ2-2; V gene: TRBV11-3; clone size: NA; D gene: NA; CDR3 protein: CASSAKTRGDTGELFF; CDR3 DNA: TGTGCCAGCAGCGCAAAGACAAGGGGCGACACCGGGGAGCTGTTTTTT
J gene: TRBJ1-1; V gene: TRBV2; clone size: NA; D gene: NA; CDR3 protein: CASSENGLAGRDTEAFF; CDR3 DNA: TGTGCCAGCAGTGAAAATGGGTTAGCAGGGAGGGACACTGAAGCTTTCTTT
J gene: TRBJ2-7; V gene: TRBV27; clone size: NA; D gene: NA; CDR3 protein: CASSLYRFHEQYF; CDR3 DNA: TGTGCCAGCAGTTTATACAGGTTCCACGAGCAGTACTTC
J gene: TRBJ1-1; V gene: TRBV18; clone size: NA; D gene: NA; CDR3 protein: CASTLDGEWGTEAFF; CDR3 DNA: TGTGCCAGCACACTCGATGGGGAGTGGGGCACTGAAGCTTTCTTT
J gene: TRBJ2-1; V gene: TRBV11-2; clone size: NA; D gene: NA; CDR3 protein: CASSLGETGYNEQFF; CDR3 DNA: TGTGCCAGCAGCTTAGGGGAGACAGGCTACAATGAGCAGTTCTTC
J gene: TRBJ2-7; V gene: TRBV6-5; clone size: NA; D gene: NA; CDR3 protein: CASSYSEGYEQYF; CDR3 DNA: TGTGCCAGCAGTTACTCGGAGGGCTACGAGCAGTACTTC
J gene: TRBJ2-3; V gene: TRBV10-2; clone size: NA; D gene: TRBD2; CDR3 protein: CASSPQRGGVDTQYF; CDR3 DNA: TGCGCCAGCAGTCCCCAGCGGGGGGGGGTAGATACGCAGTATTTT
J gene: TRBJ2-7; V gene: TRBV2; clone size: NA; D gene: TRBD2; CDR3 protein: CASSRLAGGQYEQYF; CDR3 DNA: TGTGCCAGCTCCCGGCTGGCGGGGGGGCAGTACGAGCAGTACTTC
J gene: TRBJ1-1; V gene: TRBV27; clone size: once; D gene: NA; CDR3 protein: CASSWGEGGTEAFF; CDR3 DNA: TGTGCCAGCAGTTGGGGGGAGGGGGGAACTGAAGCTTTCTTT
J gene: TRBJ2-3; V gene: TRBV7-9; clone size: NA; D gene: TRBD2; CDR3 protein: CASSLSGGIDTQYF; CDR3 DNA: TGTGCCAGCAGCTTATCCGGGGGGATAGATACGCAGTATTTT
J gene: TRBJ1-3; V gene: TRBV19; clone size: NA; D gene: NA; CDR3 protein: CASSKTISGQRGDTIYF; CDR3 DNA: TGTGCCAGTAGTAAAACGATTTCGGGACAACGAGGAGACACCATATATTTT
J gene: TRBJ2-7; V gene: TRBV29-1; clone size: NA; D gene: TRBD1; CDR3 protein: CSVEGQKGAHPYEQYF; CDR3 DNA: TGCAGCGTTGAAGGACAGAAGGGGGCGCATCCCTACGAGCAGTACTTC
J gene: TRBJ1-4; V gene: TRBV7-6; clone size: NA; D gene: NA; CDR3 protein: CASSLQEYHEKLFF; CDR3 DNA: TGTGCCAGCAGCCTACAGGAATACCATGAAAAACTGTTTTTT
J gene: TRBJ2-7; V gene: TRBV28; clone size: NA; D gene: TRBD1; CDR3 protein: CASSFSPGQGSIEQYF; CDR3 DNA: TGTGCCAGCAGTTTTTCTCCGGGACAGGGATCGATCGAGCAGTACTTC
J gene: TRBJ1-5; V gene: TRBV7-2; clone size: NA; D gene: NA; CDR3 protein: CASSSPYVEGDQPQHF; CDR3 DNA: TGTGCCAGCAGCTCCCCCTACGTGGAGGGCGATCAGCCCCAGCATTTT
J gene: TRBJ2-5; V gene: TRBV6-6; clone size: NA; D gene: NA; CDR3 protein: CASSYYLEETQYF; CDR3 DNA: TGTGCCAGCAGTTACTACCTAGAAGAGACCCAGTACTTC
J gene: TRBJ1-1; V gene: TRBV29-1; clone size: NA; D gene: NA; CDR3 protein: CSVGMYSSMNTEAFF; CDR3 DNA: TGCAGCGTTGGGATGTACAGCAGCATGAACACTGAAGCTTTCTTT
J gene: TRBJ2-2; V gene: TRBV6-1; clone size: NA; D gene: NA; CDR3 protein: CASSEGQDTGELFF; CDR3 DNA: TGTGCCAGCAGTGAAGGACAGGACACCGGGGAGCTGTTTTTT
J gene: TRBJ2-3; V gene: TRBV5-1; clone size: NA; D gene: TRBD1; CDR3 protein: CASSQMGQGAADTQYF; CDR3 DNA: TGCGCCAGCAGCCAAATGGGACAGGGGGCGGCAGATACGCAGTATTTT
J gene: TRBJ2-1; V gene: TRBV6-1; clone size: few; D gene: TRBD2; CDR3 protein: CASSELAGGYNEQFF; CDR3 DNA: TGTGCCAGCAGTGAACTAGCGGGGGGCTACAATGAGCAGTTCTTC
J gene: TRBJ2-1; V gene: TRBV4-1; clone size: NA; D gene: NA; CDR3 protein: CASSQVRQGRNEQFF; CDR3 DNA: TGCGCCAGCAGCCAAGTTCGCCAGGGAAGGAATGAGCAGTTCTTC
J gene: TRBJ2-3; V gene: TRBV6-4; clone size: NA; D gene: TRBD2; CDR3 protein: CASSAIAGASDTQYF; CDR3 DNA: TGTGCCAGCAGTGCCATAGCGGGCGCATCAGATACGCAGTATTTT
J gene: TRBJ2-7; V gene: TRBV7-6; clone size: NA; D gene: NA; CDR3 protein: CASSLARTDEQYF; CDR3 DNA: TGTGCCAGCAGCTTAGCTAGGACAGACGAGCAGTACTTC
J gene: TRBJ2-2; V gene: TRBV15; clone size: NA; D gene: TRBD2; CDR3 protein: CATSRGGLANTGELFF; CDR3 DNA: TGTGCCACCAGCAGAGGGGGACTAGCGAACACCGGGGAGCTGTTTTTT
J gene: TRBJ1-5; V gene: TRBV2; clone size: NA; D gene: NA; CDR3 protein: CASSEAIVINQPQHF; CDR3 DNA: TGTGCCAGCAGTGAAGCGATAGTGATCAATCAGCCCCAGCATTTT
J gene: TRBJ1-2; V gene: TRBV9; clone size: NA; D gene: NA; CDR3 protein: CASSADRTYGYTF; CDR3 DNA: TGTGCCAGCAGCGCGGACAGAACCTATGGCTACACCTTC
J gene: TRBJ2-7; V gene: TRBV4-1; clone size: NA; D gene: NA; CDR3 protein: CASSQASGLLGYEQYF; CDR3 DNA: TGCGCCAGCAGCCAAGCGAGCGGCCTCCTCGGGTACGAGCAGTACTTC
J gene: TRBJ2-5; V gene: TRBV6-5; clone size: NA; D gene: TRBD1; CDR3 protein: CASSSFRGRLETQYF; CDR3 DNA: TGTGCCAGCAGTTCCTTCAGGGGGCGACTAGAGACCCAGTACTTC
J gene: TRBJ2-6; V gene: TRBV7-9; clone size: NA; D gene: NA; CDR3 protein: CASSLGRQGLNVLTF; CDR3 DNA: TGTGCCAGCAGCTTAGGTCGGCAGGGGCTCAACGTCCTGACTTTC
J gene: TRBJ1-1; V gene: TRBV11-2; clone size: NA; D gene: NA; CDR3 protein: CASSPNTGLNTEAFF; CDR3 DNA: TGTGCCAGCAGCCCGAACACAGGGCTGAACACTGAAGCTTTCTTT
J gene: TRBJ2-7; V gene: TRBV4-1; clone size: NA; D gene: NA; CDR3 protein: CASSPLAAAPYEQYF; CDR3 DNA: TGCGCCAGCAGCCCCCTGGCGGCGGCTCCCTACGAGCAGTACTTC